This TCR beta chain appears in the sequencing data of a study of OX40 agonist ivuxolimab in advanced cancers. Turning to the study itself: Recorded diagnoses for dose-escalation patients were hepatocellular carcinoma, melanoma, renal cell or head and neck cancer. General study results and limits: Average numbers of expanded clones were greater in CD8+ T cells than in CD4+.

This CDR3 contains 14 residues. The germline V gene has CDR1 GTSNPN and CDR2 SVGIG (reference sequence). V gave up 5 bases and J gave up 7 bases, with 19 bases separating them. Assay used: immunoSEQ multiplex PCR; TCRdb lists only in-frame clones, some missing. The sample shows 64,000 or so clones, 83% of them seen only once. Of note for this clone: Its cognate antigen is unknown.

Individuals having autoimmune disease history or systemic immunosuppression were not enrolled. The chain combines TRBV30 with TRBJ2-3, with D possibly being TRBD2 (6 bases). The sequence came from an adult with an advanced solid tumor such as melanoma, head and neck, liver or kidney cancer. Here the sequenced sample was CD4+ or CD8+ T cells sorted from blood, taken in a trial of the OX40 agonist ivuxolimab. The CDR3 loop is CAWSTSGILNTQYF. Here the CDR3 DNA reads TGTGCCTGGTCGACTAGTGGGATCTTGAATACGCAGTATTTT.